These T cell receptor beta chains were read from a single sample in a study of shared clonotypes between healthy human individuals. Clones were sequenced by immunoSEQ multiplex PCR, and TCRdb holds only the in-frame ones, with some missing. Among roughly 2,000,000 clones listed, about 95% were seen once. Sequencing input: naive CD8+ T cells sorted from blood. The receptor source for this set is a man younger than 35 in good health. Each CDR3 is given with its conserved first and last residue. D genes are given only for firm matches. Clone sizes are given selectively: once, few, many, or a class where the clone is expanded.

clone_size d_call j_call v_call cdr3_nt cdr3_aa
. . TRBJ2-1 TRBV7-9 TGTGCCAGCAGCTTAGATGTAGTAGGCGGGACGGTCGTGGATGAGCAGTTCTTC CASSLDVVGGTVVDEQFF
. TRBD2 TRBJ2-7 TRBV5-4 TGTGCCAGCAGCCCTCCGGGACTAGGACCCCCCTACGAGCAGTACTTC CASSPPGLGPPYEQYF
. . TRBJ1-6 TRBV11-2 TGTGCCAGCAGCTGGGGCACACACGCATATAATTCACCCCTCCACTTT CASSWGTHAYNSPLHF
once TRBD2 TRBJ2-3 TRBV2 TGTGCCAGCACGGGGACTAGCGGGAGTTTGGCAGATACGCAGTATTTT CASTGTSGSLADTQYF
. . TRBJ2-5 TRBV9 TGTGCCAGCAGCCCCGACAGCAGCCAAGAGACCCAGTACTTC CASSPDSSQETQYF
. . TRBJ1-2 TRBV2 TGTGCCACCCGACAGGTCTATGGCTACACCTTC CATRQVYGYTF
. TRBD1 TRBJ1-1 TRBV9 TGTGCCAGCAGCGGGGGACAGGGTAAGATGAACACTGAAGCTTTCTTT CASSGGQGKMNTEAFF
. TRBD1 TRBJ1-1 TRBV11-2 TGTGCCAGCAGCTTTTGGACAGGGGAGAACACTGAAGCTTTCTTT CASSFWTGENTEAFF
. TRBD2 TRBJ2-3 TRBV6-5 TGTGCCGCGCGGGGGTCTTCCCCAGATACGCAGTATTTT CAARGSSPDTQYF
few . TRBJ2-4 TRBV7-9 TGTGCCAGCAGCCCTCAGCTCAGGGACAAAAACATTCAGTACTTC CASSPQLRDKNIQYF
. . TRBJ2-7 TRBV27 TGTGCCAGCAGTTTGCGACAGAATTACGAGCAGTACTTC CASSLRQNYEQYF
. . TRBJ1-2 TRBV21-1 TGTGCCAGCAGCAAAGAGTGGACAGGTCCACGGCCCCCAGATCCCCTAACCTATGGCTACACCTTC CASSKEWTGPRPPDPLTYGYTF
. TRBD2 TRBJ2-1 TRBV7-9 TGTGCCAGCAGCTTAGGGACTAGCGGATACAATGAGCAGTTCTTC CASSLGTSGYNEQFF
. TRBD1 TRBJ2-7 TRBV5-3 TGTGCCAGAAGCCTGAAGGGGACAGGGGGAAGCTACGAGCAGTACTTC CARSLKGTGGSYEQYF
. TRBD2 TRBJ2-4 TRBV7-9 TGTGCCAGCAGCGGACTAGCAGGAGCCAAAAACATTCAGTACTTC CASSGLAGAKNIQYF
. . TRBJ1-2 TRBV7-9 TGTGCCAGCAGCTTAGGACTCTCCGTCAACTATGGCTACACCTTC CASSLGLSVNYGYTF
. . TRBJ2-7 TRBV25-1 TGTGCCAGCAGTGAAACAGGGATTTCCTACGAGCAGTACTTC CASSETGISYEQYF
. . TRBJ2-7 TRBV2 TGTGCCAGCAGCCCCGGGACACCCTACGAGCAGTACTTC CASSPGTPYEQYF
. TRBD1 TRBJ2-1 TRBV15 TGTGCCACCAGCAGTTTAATGGGACAGGGGTCTAACAATGAGCAGTTCTTC CATSSLMGQGSNNEQFF
. TRBD2 TRBJ2-7 TRBV7-9 TGTGCCAGCAGCTTAATACTAGCGGGAGTCGAGCAGTACTTC CASSLILAGVEQYF
. . TRBJ2-2 TRBV10-1 TGCGCCAGCAGTGATGACAAGGGGGACACCGGGGAGCTGTTTTTT CASSDDKGDTGELFF
. . TRBJ2-1 TRBV5-8 TGTGCCAGCAGCTTGAGGCAGCTCAATGAGCAGTTCTTC CASSLRQLNEQFF
. . TRBJ1-1 TRBV4-1 TGCGCCAGCAGCCAAGATCGCAGGGTAGGCACTGAAGCTTTCTTT CASSQDRRVGTEAFF
. . TRBJ2-7 TRBV2 TGTGCCAGCACTGAGCTAGGGGGCTCCTACGAGCAGTACTTC CASTELGGSYEQYF
. TRBD1 TRBJ1-2 TRBV15 TGTGCCACCAGCAGAGAAGGGACAGGGAATTTTGGCTACACCTTC CATSREGTGNFGYTF
once . TRBJ2-6 TRBV7-9 TGTGCCAGCAGCTCCGGAGGGTATCTGGGGATGTTTGGGGCCAACGTCCTGACTTTC CASSSGGYLGMFGANVLTF
. . TRBJ2-1 TRBV6-5 TGTGCCAGCAGAACACAGGGTTACAATGAGCAGTTCTTC CASRTQGYNEQFF
. . TRBJ2-5 TRBV27 TGTGCCAGCAGTTCCTCGGGGCTCGAGACCCAGTACTTC CASSSSGLETQYF
. TRBD2 TRBJ2-1 TRBV29-1 TGCAGCGCCATACTAGCGGGAGGGCCTTGGTCCTACAATGAGCAGTTCTTC CSAILAGGPWSYNEQFF
. . TRBJ2-3 TRBV6-6 TGTGCCAGCAGTTCCGCCGTAGATACGCAGTATTTT CASSSAVDTQYF
. TRBD1 TRBJ1-4 TRBV7-9 TGTGCCAGCAGCTTGAAGGGACAGGGGGGTTACGAAAAACTGTTTTTT CASSLKGQGGYEKLFF
. . TRBJ2-3 TRBV9 TGTGCCAGCAGCGTAGAGGATTCTAGCACAGATACGCAGTATTTT CASSVEDSSTDTQYF
. . TRBJ1-1 TRBV29-1 TGCAGCGTTGAATTGTGGGGGACCCGAGGCACTGAAGCTTTCTTT CSVELWGTRGTEAFF
. . TRBJ1-1 TRBV27 TGTGCCAGCAGTTTCTCCGGGGAGAACACTGAAGCTTTCTTT CASSFSGENTEAFF
. TRBD2 TRBJ2-1 TRBV15 TGTGCCACCAGCAGATTAGCGGGGGGGCCTATTGAGCAGTTCTTC CATSRLAGGPIEQFF
. TRBD1 TRBJ2-3 TRBV10-3 TGTGCCATCAGTGAGTCGAGGAGGACAGGGAGCACAGATACGCAGTATTTT CAISESRRTGSTDTQYF
. . TRBJ1-2 TRBV2 TGTGCCAGCAGTGAAGCACAGACAGGTTCGGCCTATGGCTACACCTTC CASSEAQTGSAYGYTF
. TRBD2 TRBJ2-1 TRBV10-2 TGCGCCAGCAGTGATGGACTAGCGGAGAGCAATGAGCAGTTCTTC CASSDGLAESNEQFF
. TRBD2 TRBJ2-3 TRBV4-1 TGCGCCAGCAGCCAGTTTGTAGCGGGGATCGATACGCAGTATTTT CASSQFVAGIDTQYF
. . TRBJ1-1 TRBV5-1 TGCGCCAGCAGCTGGGACTTCTCTGGCACTGAAGCTTTCTTT CASSWDFSGTEAFF
. . TRBJ1-2 TRBV6-5 TGTGCCAGCAGTTACAGGTCGGAGGGGACGAACTATGGCTACACCTTC CASSYRSEGTNYGYTF
. . TRBJ2-1 TRBV2 TGTGCCACCATCCTAGCCATCTCCTACAATGAGCAGTTCTTC CATILAISYNEQFF